This TCR beta chain was sequenced in a study of blood T cells in healthy people across ages. Next came a second PCR, run for about 7 to 12 cycles, which used a sample-barcoded 5' primer along with a J-beta primer mix. TCRdb ran MiXCR on the 5' RACE reads and lists one entry per CDR3 protein. Of around 500,000 distinct CDR3 sequences in the sample, roughly a quarter were seen once. Donation came from healthy Caucasian individuals in Russia who were aged 6 to 90. Study-wide results and limits: Age brought a roughly linear fall in TCR beta diversity measured per million T cells.

CDR1 and CDR2 (germline): MNHEY, SVGAGI. CDR3 size: 16 residues. With V trimmed by 2 bases and J by 5 bases, 9 bases remained unmatched. This clonotype was seen only a few times. Its antigen remains unidentified. The sample was also reused in another study, on T cells of mothers and their children. That study adds: Added by the second PCR's M1S primer were sample barcodes and 2-4 random nucleotides. Mother-child pairs who were related displayed a slightly higher overlap than unrelated pairs, a difference that was non-significant.

The V and J genes are TRBV6-5 and TRBJ2-5; 9 positions agree with TRBD2. The sample consisted of blood. The receptor was isolated from a boy younger than 10 in good health. CDR3 sequence: CASSYDARGGLETQYF. The CDR3 DNA follows: TGTGCCAGCAGTTACGATGCGCGGGGGGGCCTTGAGACCCAGTACTTC.